These 26 T cell receptor beta chains were all obtained from the same sample, sequenced in a study of CD8+CD57+ T cells in acquired aplastic anemia. Before being chosen for sequencing, patients had shown CD8+CD57+ cell expansion by flow cytometry. The template used for profiling TCR beta VDJ and CDR3 was genomic DNA. TCRdb processed the reads anew with MiXCR; each CDR3 protein has one entry. The sample has more than 150,000 distinct CDR3 sequences; less than 50% are singletons. The material sequenced was sorted CD4+, CD8+, or CD8+CD57+ T cells (not recorded which) from PBMCs. Receptors originate from a human donor with aplastic anemia.

This chain joins TRBV3-1 and TRBJ2-3; possible D gene TRBD1, 6 bases. V was pared by 5 bases and J by 0 bases, with 9 bases between. CDR3 size: 14 residues. The germline gives CDR1 LGHDT, CDR2 YNNKEL (reference sequence). The CDR3 reads CASSRTASTDTQYF. CDR3 bases: TGTGCCAGCAGCAGGACAGCAAGCACAGATACGCAGTATTTT.

This chain joins TRBV19 and TRBJ1-1, with D possibly TRBD1 on 6 matching bases. V was pared by 3 bases and J by 1 base, with 12 bases between. In germline, CDR1 is LNHDA, CDR2 SQIVND (reference sequence). The CDR3 is 15 amino acids. The CDR3 here is CASSIRQAANTEAFF. DNA of the CDR3: TGTGCCAGTAGTATTCGACAGGCGGCGAACACTGAAGCTTTCTTT.

In the case of this clonotype: The junction departs from germline at one end; a sequencing error may be responsible. The genes are TRBV2 and TRBJ2-5, with D uncertain. Germline lookup yields CDR1 SNHLY and CDR2 FYNNEI. The CDR3 is 11 residues long. Here the CDR3 reads CASGVDWDLVF. For the CDR3, the DNA is TGTGCCAGCGGGGTTGACTGGGATCTAGTATTC.

The chain joins TRBV10-1 to TRBJ2-3; no firm D call. Germline lookup yields CDR1 WNHNN and CDR2 SYGVQD (reference sequence). The V gene lost 2 bases and the J gene lost 3 bases, with 9 bases spanning the gap. The CDR3 sequence is 14 residues long. Written as DNA, the CDR3 is TGCGCCAGCAGTGAGCCAGAATCGACAGATACGCAGTATTTT. This translates into CASSEPESTDTQYF.

The V gene is TRBV20-1, the J gene TRBJ1-2, with 8 bases lining up with TRBD1. The J segment lost 8 bases and the V segment lost 0 bases, leaving 8 bases of the junction unmatched. The germline gives CDR1 DFQATT, CDR2 SNEGSKA (reference sequence). The CDR3 length is 14 residues. The CDR3, as DNA: TGCAGTGCTAGAGATACGACAGGGGCGGGGGGCTACACCTTC. Residues: CSARDTTGAGGYTF.

This clonotype was found many times. The CDR3 is CASSPSANEKLFF. The CDR3 nucleotides read TGTGCCAGCAGCCCTTCGGCTAATGAAAAACTGTTTTTT. The chain has TRBV7-6 and TRBJ1-4; D is undetermined. Between the trimmed V and J ends, which lost 5 bases and 3 bases, there was a span of 7 bases. The germline V gene has CDR1 SGHVS and CDR2 FNYEAQ. CDR3 length equals 13 residues.

This clonotype was counted a few times. This chain links TRBV5-6 with TRBJ1-2; D perhaps matches TRBD1 (5 bases). The CDR3 loop spans 13 amino acids. CDR1 is SGHDT, CDR2 YYEEEE, per germline. Trimming removed 4 bases from V and 2 bases from J, with 9 bases in between. CDR3 bases: TGTGCCAGCAGCGGCCGGGGGAACTATGGCTACACCTTC. This encodes CASSGRGNYGYTF.

This chain uses TRBV5-6 with TRBJ1-4; no clear D gene. Trimming cost V 1 base and J 0 bases, with 10 bases left between them. Germline CDR1 reads SGHDT; CDR2 reads YYEEEE. The CDR3 spans 16 residues. Here the CDR3 DNA reads TGTGCCAGCAGCTTGCTTCGAACAGCAACTAATGAAAAACTGTTTTTT. It is translated as CASSLLRTATNEKLFF. The full variable domain, with the rest looked up from reference TRBV5-6 and TRBJ1-4, is DAGVTQSPTHLIKTRGQQVTLRCSPKSGHDTVSWYQQALGQGPQFIFQYYEEEERQRGNFPDRFSGHQFPNYSSELNVNALLLGDSALYLCASSLLRTATNEKLFFGSGTQLSVL.

The chain carries TRBV6-1 and TRBJ1-1, with a tentative D call TRBD1 (6 bases). The V end lost 8 bases, the J end lost 8 bases, and 12 bases lay between the germline ends. CDR1 and CDR2 (germline): MNHNS, SASEGT. The CDR3 loop spans 11 amino acids. In DNA, the CDR3 is TGTGCCAGCGTACTCGGGACAGAAGCTTTCTTT. It is translated as CASVLGTEAFF.

This clonotype was found many times. The chain has TRBV27 and TRBJ2-7; TRBD1 agrees at 9 bases. This CDR3 region has 13 residues. V trimming: 5 bases; J trimming: 7 bases; junction bases outside the gene matches: 6. Germline CDR1 MNHEY, CDR2 SMNVEV (reference sequence). DNA for the CDR3: TGTGCCAGCAGTACGAACAGGGGGCGAGAGCAGTACTTC. This encodes CASSTNRGREQYF.

This clonotype was recorded many times. The chain has TRBV5-8 and TRBJ2-7; TRBD2 matches 11 bases. The length of the CDR3 is 15 residues. The trim removed 0 bases at V and 4 bases at J, leaving 3 bases unmatched. Germline V lookup: CDR1 SGHTS, CDR2 YDEGEE. CDR3: CASSLASSGGYEQYF. In DNA, the CDR3 is TGTGCCAGCAGCTTGGCGTCTAGCGGGGGGTACGAGCAGTACTTC.

This clonotype was observed a few times. The genes are TRBV5-4 and TRBJ2-3; 14 nucleotides align to TRBD2. V gave up 6 bases and J gave up 2 bases; unmatched junction bases: 5. CDR1 and CDR2 from the germline V gene are SGHNT and YYREEE (reference sequence). The CDR3 length is 16 residues. The chain's CDR3 is CASIKGLAGDTDTQYF. The CDR3, as DNA: TGTGCCAGCATTAAGGGACTAGCGGGAGACACAGATACGCAGTATTTT.

The chain links TRBV7-3 to TRBJ1-2; a possible D gene is TRBD1 (6 bases). This CDR3 has 13 residues. Trimming left V 6 bases short and J 4 bases short, with 12 bases between. Germline lookup yields CDR1 SGHTA and CDR2 FQGTGA. CDR3 amino acids: CASSPGQSYGYTF. In DNA form, the CDR3 reads TGTGCCAGCAGTCCAGGACAGTCCTATGGCTACACCTTC.

This clonotype was seen many times. This chain links TRBV6-2 or TRBV6-3 with TRBJ2-5; no clear D. V lost 6 bases, J lost 4 bases, and 9 bases lay in between. Germline CDR1 reads MNHEY; CDR2 reads SVGEGT. The CDR3 has 12 residues. The CDR3 loop reads CASSPYLETQYF. The CDR3 nucleotides read TGTGCCAGCAGCCCATACCTAGAGACCCAGTACTTC.

The rearrangement joins TRBV25-1 to TRBJ1-4, with TRBD1 as a possible D gene (6 bases). The CDR3 has 13 residues. Germline values: CDR1 MGHDK, CDR2 SYGVNS. V lost 6 bases to trimming and J lost 3 bases, with 8 bases between them. CDR3 sequence: CASRQGANEKLFF. CDR3 nucleotides: TGTGCCAGCAGACAGGGAGCTAATGAAAAACTGTTTTTT. The full variable domain, with the rest looked up from reference TRBV25-1 and TRBJ1-4, is EADIYQTPRYLVIGTGKKITLECSQTMGHDKMYWYQQDPGMELHLIHYSYGVNSTEKGDLSSESTVSRIRTEHFPLTLESARPSHTSQYLCASRQGANEKLFFGSGTQLSVL.

In its sample, this clonotype was seen many times. The chain links TRBV29-1 to TRBJ2-2; D gene unclear. Trimming stripped 6 bases from V and 1 base from J, with 12 bases between. This CDR3 has 14 residues. Germline CDR1 SQVTM, CDR2 ANQGSEA. CDR3 sequence (DNA): TGCAGCGTCTCAAACCCCGGGAACACCGGGGAGCTGTTTTTT. Protein sequence: CSVSNPGNTGELFF.

Points on this clonotype: Compared with germline, one end of the junction differs, possibly owing to a read error. The chain is built from TRBV10-3 and TRBJ1-5, with 7 bases matching TRBD1. CDR3 length: 15 amino acids. Germline values: CDR1 ENHRY, CDR2 SYGVKD. CDR3 nucleotides: TGTGCCAGCAGTCCCGTACAGGGGACGTATCAGCCCCAGCATTTT. Amino acid sequence: CASSPVQGTYQPQHF.

Only a few counts were recorded for this clonotype. The chain couples TRBV6-1 to TRBJ1-4, with 7 bases lining up with TRBD1. The V segment lost 8 bases and the J segment 0 bases; nucleotides outside the gene matches: 15. The CDR3 spans 18 residues. CDR1 is MNHNS and CDR2 is SASEGT in the germline V gene. This CDR3 is CASQPGTVITATNEKLFF. DNA for the CDR3: TGTGCCAGCCAACCCGGGACAGTTATAACTGCAACTAATGAAAAACTGTTTTTT.

This clonotype was counted many times. The chain is built from TRBV6-1 and TRBJ2-5, with 9 bases that match TRBD2. J was trimmed by 2 bases and V by 5 bases; bases with no gene match: 9. CDR3 length equals 16 residues. Germline V gene lookup returns CDR1 MNHNS and CDR2 SASEGT. The CDR3 region is CASSRLLRGGQETQYF. CDR3 bases: TGTGCCAGCAGTCGTCTTCTGCGGGGGGGTCAAGAGACCCAGTACTTC.

This rearrangement joins TRBV2 to TRBJ2-7, with a possible D match to TRBD1 (5 bases). Germline V CDR1 and CDR2: SNHLY, FYNNEI. The CDR3 is made up of 15 amino acids. Trimming removed 6 bases from V and 4 bases from J, with 19 bases in between. CDR3 coding DNA: TGTGCCAGCAGGGGGCTGGTAATGGCCCTTTACGAGCAGTACTTC. Its translation: CASRGLVMALYEQYF.

This sequence joins TRBV10-3 and TRBJ2-6; 10 bases agree with TRBD1. Per the germline V gene, CDR1 is ENHRY and CDR2 is SYGVKD. The trim removed 2 bases at V and 5 bases at J, leaving 3 bases unmatched. This CDR3 comprises 16 residues. CDR3 DNA: TGTGCCATCAGTGAGAGACAGGGGGCGAGGGCCAACGTCCTGACTTTC. Its protein product is CAISERQGARANVLTF.

At least ten counts were recorded for this clonotype. V is TRBV25-1 and J is TRBJ2-3; TRBD1 agrees at 8 bases. From germline, CDR1 is MGHDK and CDR2 SYGVNS. This CDR3 region has 15 residues. V dropped 4 bases and J dropped 3; count of bases not matched to a gene: 6. CDR3 region: CASSVDRDWTDTQYF. For the CDR3, the DNA is TGTGCCAGCAGTGTGGACAGGGACTGGACAGATACGCAGTATTTT. The full variable domain, its missing parts supplied by reference TRBV25-1 and TRBJ2-3, is EADIYQTPRYLVIGTGKKITLECSQTMGHDKMYWYQQDPGMELHLIHYSYGVNSTEKGDLSSESTVSRIRTEHFPLTLESARPSHTSQYLCASSVDRDWTDTQYFGPGTRLTVL.

The chain joins TRBV12-3 or TRBV12-4 to TRBJ2-7; D is possibly TRBD2 (5 bases). The V end was cut by 5 bases, the J end by 6 bases, with 11 bases between. This CDR3 comprises 12 residues. The CDR3 here is CASSGSGFEQYF. In nucleotides, the CDR3 is TGTGCCAGCAGTGGATCGGGGTTCGAGCAGTACTTC.

The sample holds many counts of this clonotype. This chain links TRBV19 with TRBJ1-4; tentatively, D is TRBD1 (6 bases). Germline CDR1 reads LNHDA; CDR2 reads SQIVND (reference sequence). Trimming cost V 6 bases and J 7 bases, with 18 bases left between them. The length of the CDR3 is 15 residues. CDR3 nucleotide sequence: TGTGCCAGTAGCGCTGGGGGGGCGCGCCTTGAAAAACTGTTTTTT. Translation gives CASSAGGARLEKLFF.

For this clonotype: A much larger clone lies a single base off, so this may be a read error. The chain combines TRBV5-5 with TRBJ1-5; 7 positions match TRBD1. The CDR3 runs 15 residues. Germline V gene lookup returns CDR1 SGHKS and CDR2 YYEKEE (reference sequence). The CDR3 spells CVSSQGDKGNQPQHF. The CDR3 region has the DNA TGTGTCAGCAGCCAGGGGGACAAGGGTAATCAGCCCCAGCATTTT.

This clonotype was recorded many times. The rearrangement joins TRBV14 to TRBJ2-5; TRBD1 is a possible D gene (5 bases). The CDR3 length is 12 residues. CDR1 SGHDN and CDR2 FVKESK come from the germline V gene. Trimming shortened V by 5 bases and J by 4 bases, and 8 bases separated the two germline ends. CDR3 sequence (DNA): TGTGCCAGCAGCAGGGGCCGAGAGACCCAGTACTTC. Residues: CASSRGRETQYF.